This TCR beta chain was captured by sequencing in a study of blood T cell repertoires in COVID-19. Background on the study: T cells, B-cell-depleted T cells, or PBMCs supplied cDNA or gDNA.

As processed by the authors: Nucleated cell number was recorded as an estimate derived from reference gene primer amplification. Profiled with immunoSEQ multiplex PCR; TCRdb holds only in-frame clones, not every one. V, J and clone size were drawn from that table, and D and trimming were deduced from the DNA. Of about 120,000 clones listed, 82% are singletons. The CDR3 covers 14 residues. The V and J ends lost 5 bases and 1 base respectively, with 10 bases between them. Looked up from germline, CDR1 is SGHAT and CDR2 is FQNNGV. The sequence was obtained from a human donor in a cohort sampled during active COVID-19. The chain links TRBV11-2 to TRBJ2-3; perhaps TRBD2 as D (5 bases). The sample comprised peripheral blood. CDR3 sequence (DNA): TGTGCCAGCAGCCCCTCCGGGGGCACAGATACGCAGTATTTT. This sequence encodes CASSPSGGTDTQYF.